The T cell receptor (beta chain) described here comes from a study of PD-1 blockade in mismatch repair-deficient tumors. Looking at the study overall: Patients had around 11 mismatch repair-deficient cancer types, all previously treated and progressing.

Study observations and caveats: Rapid post-treatment expansion, then contraction, generally preceding radiologic response, marked tumor-resident clones.

This table comes from immunoSEQ multiplex PCR, and its TCRdb copy is limited to in-frame clones, with some not included. The data show about 79,000 clones, approximately 80% seen once. TCRs were sequenced from a few patients responding to pembrolizumab. With regard to this clone: Its antigen remains unidentified.

The length of the CDR3 is 17 residues. V lost 5 bases to trimming and J lost 0 bases, with 17 bases between them. Looked up from germline, CDR1 is LNHDA and CDR2 is SQIVND (reference sequence). The rearrangement links TRBV19 to TRBJ1-5; maybe TRBD1 (5 bases). The clonotype comes from an adult with mismatch repair-deficient cancer. The specimen comprised peripheral blood, sampled 44 weeks after starting pembrolizumab. In nucleotides, the CDR3 is TGTGCCAGTAGTCCCGGTCGGGGGGTTCATAGCAATCAGCCCCAGCATTTT. Translated, it gives CASSPGRGVHSNQPQHF.